The 6 T cell receptor beta chains presented below share a single source sample, sequenced in a study of blood T cell repertoires in COVID-19. The data were produced by immunoSEQ multiplex PCR, yet TCRdb's version contains in-frame clones alone and is incomplete. The sample lists over 350,000 clones; 91% were seen once. Sample: PBMCs or T cells enriched from blood (not recorded which). The receptors here all came from a middle-aged woman who had been exposed to COVID-19.

The rearrangement links TRBV5-1 to TRBJ1-2, with 8 bases that match TRBD1. The V gene end was trimmed by 3 bases and the J gene end by 1 base; junction bases not matched to a gene: 8. The CDR3 length is 16 residues. Germline V gene sequence: CDR1 SGHRS, CDR2 YFSETQ. The CDR3 DNA sequence: TGCGCCAGCAGCTCGGGACAGGTTTTCTTTAACTATGGCTACACCTTC. It is translated as CASSSGQVFFNYGYTF.

CDR3 sequence (DNA): TGTGCCAGCAGGGGAACAGGGGTGCCCGGGGAGCTGTTTTTT. Its translation: CASRGTGVPGELFF. The genes are TRBV6-1 and TRBJ2-2; 7 positions agree with TRBD1. Germline loops: CDR1 MNHNS, CDR2 SASEGT. V lost 6 bases, J lost 6 bases, and 7 bases stayed unmatched. The CDR3 is made up of 14 amino acids.

The rearrangement joins TRBV7-6 to TRBJ1-6; D remains unclear. The CDR3 spans 15 residues. The V end lost 5 bases, the J end lost 3 bases, and 11 bases lay between the germline ends. Germline V gives CDR1 SGHVS, CDR2 FNYEAQ. Written as DNA, the CDR3 is TGTGCCAGCAGCCGTACGCACTACTATAATTCACCCCTCCACTTT. Translation gives CASSRTHYYNSPLHF.

CDR3 bases: TGTGCCAGCAGCCACCTCACAGAGGGGACAGGGACGCAGTATTTT. It is translated as CASSHLTEGTGTQYF. The chain recombines TRBV14 with TRBJ2-3; 9 bases are a match to TRBD1. J was trimmed by 9 bases and V by 3 bases; bases with no gene match: 10. This CDR3 contains 15 residues. The germline V gene encodes CDR1 SGHDN and CDR2 FVKESK. The full variable domain, its missing parts supplied by reference TRBV14 and TRBJ2-3, is EAGVTQFPSHSVIEKGQTVTLRCDPISGHDNLYWYRRVMGKEIKFLLHFVKESKQDESGMPNNRFLAERTGGTYSTLKVQPAELEDSGVYFCASSHLTEGTGTQYFGPGTRLTVL.

The J gene is TRBJ1-1, the V gene TRBV5-6; TRBD1 agrees at 7 bases. Germline CDR1 SGHDT, CDR2 YYEEEE. CDR3 length: 14 residues. Trimming cost V 0 bases and J 7 bases; bases outside gene matches: 6. CDR3: CASSLVGTENEAFF. CDR3 coding DNA: TGTGCCAGCAGCTTGGTAGGGACAGAAAATGAAGCTTTCTTT.

V and J are TRBV24-1 and TRBJ1-2; 9 bases align to TRBD1. Per the germline V gene, CDR1 is KGHDR and CDR2 is SFDVKD. Unmatched junction bases numbered 8, after V lost 7 bases and J lost 6 bases. This CDR3 comprises 14 residues. As DNA, the CDR3 is TGTGCCACCAGGGATAGGACAGGGGAGGATGGCTACACCTTC. Translated: CATRDRTGEDGYTF.